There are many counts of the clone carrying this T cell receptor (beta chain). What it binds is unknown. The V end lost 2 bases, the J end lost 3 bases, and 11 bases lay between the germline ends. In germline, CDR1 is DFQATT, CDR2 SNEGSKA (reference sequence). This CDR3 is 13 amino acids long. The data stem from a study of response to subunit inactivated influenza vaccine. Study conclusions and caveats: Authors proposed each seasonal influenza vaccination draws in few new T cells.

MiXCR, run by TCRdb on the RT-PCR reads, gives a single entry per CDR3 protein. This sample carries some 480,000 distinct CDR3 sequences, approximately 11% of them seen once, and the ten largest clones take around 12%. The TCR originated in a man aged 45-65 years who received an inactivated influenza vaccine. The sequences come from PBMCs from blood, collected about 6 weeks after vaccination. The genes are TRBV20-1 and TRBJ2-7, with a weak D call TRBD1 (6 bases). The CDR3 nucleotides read TGCAGTGCTAGACGGTTAGGGGGCTACGAGCAGTACTTC. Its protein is CSARRLGGYEQYF.